Each of the 12 T cell receptor beta chains below was sequenced from the same sample in a study of early T cells in non-severe SARS-CoV-2 infection. In TCRdb, the 5' RACE reads were re-called with MiXCR into one record per CDR3 protein. The table lists under 140,000 distinct CDR3 sequences, roughly 13% of them singletons. This specimen was whole blood, taken at baseline. Every receptor here comes from an adult who was a healthcare worker with PCR-confirmed SARS-CoV-2 infection or an uninfected control (not recorded which).

The chain recombines TRBV3-1 with TRBJ2-3; D remains ambiguous. Trimming stripped 2 bases from V and 4 bases from J, with 7 bases between. This CDR3 region has 13 residues. CDR1 and CDR2 (germline): LGHDT, YNNKEL (reference sequence). This CDR3 reads CASSQRGSDTQYF. In nucleotides, the CDR3 is TGTGCCAGCAGCCAAAGAGGTTCAGATACGCAGTATTTT.

This clonotype showed up just a few times. The chain couples TRBV20-1 to TRBJ1-5, with D maybe TRBD1 (6 bases). Germline CDR1 reads DFQATT; CDR2 reads SNEGSKA (reference sequence). The CDR3 has 14 residues. V was clipped by 6 bases and J by 0 bases, with 12 bases between them. The CDR3 region has the DNA TGCAGTGCCAGATGGGACAATAGCAATCAGCCCCAGCATTTT. This translates into CSARWDNSNQPQHF.

This rearrangement joins TRBV6-2 or TRBV6-3 to TRBJ1-1; D gene unclear. The ends were cut back, 3 bases at V and 3 bases at J, with 2 bases in the middle. The CDR3 runs to 11 residues. The germline gives CDR1 MNHEY, CDR2 SVGEGT. As DNA, the CDR3 is TGTGCCAGCAGTTATTACACTGAAGCTTTCTTT. Translated: CASSYYTEAFF.

The CDR3 coding sequence is TGTGCCAGCAGTTTAGCGGGCTCCTATGGCTACACCTTC. It translates to CASSLAGSYGYTF. The chain carries TRBV12-3 or TRBV12-4 and TRBJ1-2; D uncertain. The CDR3 consists of 13 residues. The germline V and J ends were trimmed by 0 bases and 4 bases, with 6 bases remaining between them.

The V gene is TRBV4-1, the J gene TRBJ1-2, with 8 nucleotides matching TRBD1. Germline lookup yields CDR1 MGHRA and CDR2 YSYEKL. The CDR3 is 15 residues long. V lost 3 bases to trimming and J lost 8 bases; unmatched junction nucleotides: 11. This CDR3 is CASSQQTGAAVGYTF. The CDR3 DNA follows: TGCGCCAGCAGCCAGCAGACAGGGGCTGCCGTCGGCTACACCTTC.

This clonotype was seen at least ten times. The genes are TRBV11-2 and TRBJ1-1; unclear D gene. Per the germline V gene, CDR1 is SGHAT and CDR2 is FQNNGV. The CDR3 spans 11 residues. Trimming removed 3 bases at V and 5 bases at J, with 4 bases between. CDR3 sequence reads: CASSLETEAFF. The CDR3, as DNA: TGTGCCAGCAGCTTGGAAACTGAAGCTTTCTTT.

This chain links TRBV20-1 with TRBJ1-2; 7 nucleotides agree with TRBD1. This CDR3 has 13 amino acids. V was pared by 5 bases and J by 5 bases, with 8 bases of the junction left unmatched. Germline lookup yields CDR1 DFQATT and CDR2 SNEGSKA (reference sequence). As DNA, the CDR3 is TGCAGTGCTCCAAGAGGGACAGCGTATGGCTACACCTTC. This gives the protein CSAPRGTAYGYTF.

Ten or more counts support this clonotype. V is TRBV7-8 and J is TRBJ1-1; D is unresolved. The V and J ends lost 4 bases and 3 bases respectively, with 15 bases between them. The CDR3 extends over 15 amino acids. Germline assignment: CDR1 SGHVS and CDR2 FQNEAQ. CDR3 bases: TGTGCCAGCAGCTCCCGGGTGGGGAGGGACACTGAAGCTTTCTTT. Translation gives CASSSRVGRDTEAFF.

As for this clonotype: A single base separates this from a much larger clone, so it may be a read error. The CDR3 does not end in the conserved phenylalanine or tryptophan, so this is likely a read error. The CDR3 region has the DNA TGTGCCAGCAGCTTGCGGGTGTATACTACCTATGGCTACACCATC. Its translation is CASSLRVYTTYGYTI. The rearrangement uses TRBV5-5 and TRBJ1-2, with D unclear. V lost 1 base and J 4 bases, leaving 14 bases between the germline ends. The CDR3 runs 15 residues. The germline V gene has CDR1 SGHKS and CDR2 YYEKEE (reference sequence).

This clonotype was counted only a few times. The CDR3 spells CASSDFLGTGGSPLHF. The CDR3 bases are TGTGCCAGCAGTGACTTCCTGGGGACAGGGGGGTCTCCCCTCCACTTT. V usage is TRBV25-1 and J usage is TRBJ1-6; 11 nucleotides line up with TRBD1. The CDR3 is made up of 16 amino acids. Germline assignment: CDR1 MGHDK and CDR2 SYGVNS. Germline trimming cut 3 bases from V and 13 bases from J; bases unmatched to any gene: 11. Full variable domain (missing parts from reference TRBV25-1 and TRBJ1-6): EADIYQTPRYLVIGTGKKITLECSQTMGHDKMYWYQQDPGMELHLIHYSYGVNSTEKGDLSSESTVSRIRTEHFPLTLESARPSHTSQYLCASSDFLGTGGSPLHFGNGTRLTVT.

This chain joins TRBV28 and TRBJ1-3; 7 nucleotides match TRBD1. V was pared by 5 bases and J by 7 bases, with 11 bases of the junction left unmatched. In germline, CDR1 is MDHEN, CDR2 SYDVKM. The CDR3 runs 15 residues. The CDR3 region has the DNA TGTGCCAGCAGTCGACCGGGACAGCGTTCTAACACCATATATTTT. It yields the protein CASSRPGQRSNTIYF.

The genes are TRBV28 and TRBJ1-1, with D perhaps matching TRBD1 (5 bases). Deletions cut 6 bases from V and 3 bases from J, with 14 bases between. The CDR3 covers 14 residues. Per the germline V gene, CDR1 is MDHEN and CDR2 is SYDVKM. The CDR3, as DNA: TGTGCCAGCAGCCCAGGGATCGGGTACACTGAAGCTTTCTTT. Protein: CASSPGIGYTEAFF.